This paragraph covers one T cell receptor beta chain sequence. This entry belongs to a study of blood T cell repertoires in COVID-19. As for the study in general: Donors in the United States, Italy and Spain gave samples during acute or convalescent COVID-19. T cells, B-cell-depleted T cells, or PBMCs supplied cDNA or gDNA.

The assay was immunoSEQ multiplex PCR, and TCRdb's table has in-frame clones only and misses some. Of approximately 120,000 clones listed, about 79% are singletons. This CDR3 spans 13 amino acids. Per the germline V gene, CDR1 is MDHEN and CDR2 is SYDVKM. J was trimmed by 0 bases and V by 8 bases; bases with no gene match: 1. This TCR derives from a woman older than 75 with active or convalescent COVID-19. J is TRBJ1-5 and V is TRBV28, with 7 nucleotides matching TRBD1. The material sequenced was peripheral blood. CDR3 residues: CASGQDSNQPQHF. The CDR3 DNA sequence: TGTGCCAGCGGACAGGATAGCAATCAGCCCCAGCATTTT. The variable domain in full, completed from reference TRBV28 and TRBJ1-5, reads DVKVTQSSRYLVKRTGEKVFLECVQDMDHENMFWYRQDPGLGLRLIYFSYDVKMKEKGDIPEGYSVSREKKERFSLILESASTNQTSMYLCASGQDSNQPQHFGDGTRLSIL.